Here is one TCR beta chain with its context. Its antigen is not known. Other DNA variants within this sample encode the same CDR3. These data come from a study of OX40 agonist ivuxolimab in advanced cancers. For the study at large: In three patients, partial responses were observed, one with hepatocellular carcinoma and two with cutaneous melanoma.

The study, taken as a whole, reports: The investigators did not determine what antigen specificity the expanded peripheral T cells had. Mean expanded clone counts were higher in CD8+ than CD4+ T cells.

Profiling relied on immunoSEQ multiplex PCR, and the TCRdb table lists in-frame clones only, not all of them. The sample lists 70,000 to 85,000 clones; roughly 80% were seen once. From germline, CDR1 is MDHEN and CDR2 SYDVKM. With V trimmed by 6 bases and J by 2 bases, 11 bases remained unmatched. The length of the CDR3 is 16 residues. With baseline, cycle 4 day 1, and cycle 7 day 1 as timepoints, blood was sampled. The chain couples TRBV28 to TRBJ2-7, with 9 nucleotides matching TRBD2. The sample in question was CD4+ or CD8+ T cells sorted from blood, obtained in a trial of the OX40 agonist ivuxolimab. This receptor was identified in an adult with an advanced solid tumor such as melanoma, head and neck, liver or kidney cancer. The CDR3 is CASSFPLAGDTYEQYF. The DNA of the CDR3 is TGTGCCAGCAGCTTCCCATTAGCGGGAGACACCTACGAGCAGTACTTC.